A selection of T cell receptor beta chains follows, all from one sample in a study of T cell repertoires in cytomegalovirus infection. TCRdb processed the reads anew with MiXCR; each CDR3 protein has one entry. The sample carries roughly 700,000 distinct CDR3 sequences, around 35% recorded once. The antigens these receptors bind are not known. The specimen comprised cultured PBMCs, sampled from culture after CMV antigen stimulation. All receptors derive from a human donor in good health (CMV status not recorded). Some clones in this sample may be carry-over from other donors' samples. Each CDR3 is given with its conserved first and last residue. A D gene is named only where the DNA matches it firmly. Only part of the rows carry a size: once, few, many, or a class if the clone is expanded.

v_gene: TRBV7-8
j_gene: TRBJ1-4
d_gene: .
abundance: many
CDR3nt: TGTGCCAGCAGCCCAAAGATAGTCGCAACTAATGAAAAACTGTTTTTT
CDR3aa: CASSPKIVATNEKLFF

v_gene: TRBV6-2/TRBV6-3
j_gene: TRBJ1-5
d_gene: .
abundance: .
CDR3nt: TGTGCCAGCAGTTACCACGAGGGCTCGAAGCCCCAGCATTTT
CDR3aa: CASSYHEGSKPQHF

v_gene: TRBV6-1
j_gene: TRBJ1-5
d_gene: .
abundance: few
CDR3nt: TGTGCCAGCAGTGGCGGTTATGGCAATCAGCCCCAGCATTTT
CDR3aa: CASSGGYGNQPQHF

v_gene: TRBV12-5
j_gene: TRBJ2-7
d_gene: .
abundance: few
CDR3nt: TGTGCTAGTGGTTCCCCCGACAGATACTCCTACGAGCAGTACTTC
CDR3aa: CASGSPDRYSYEQYF

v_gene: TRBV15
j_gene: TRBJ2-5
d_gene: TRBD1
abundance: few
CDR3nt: TGTGCCACCAGCACCGGGACAGGGCTCGATAGAGAGACCCAGTACTTC
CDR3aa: CATSTGTGLDRETQYF

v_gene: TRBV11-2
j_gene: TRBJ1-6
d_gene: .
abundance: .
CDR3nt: TGTGCCAGCAGCTTAGTGGCGGGGGCACCCCTCCACTTT
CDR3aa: CASSLVAGAPLHF

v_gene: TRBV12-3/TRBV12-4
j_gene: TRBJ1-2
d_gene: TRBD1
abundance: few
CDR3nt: TGTGCCAGCAGTTCCTCGGGCAGGGGGCCTAACTATGGCTACACCTTC
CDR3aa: CASSSSGRGPNYGYTF

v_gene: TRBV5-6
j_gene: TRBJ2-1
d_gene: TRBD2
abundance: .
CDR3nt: TGTGCCAGCAGCTTGGTGGCGGGAGGGCCCACAAGTGAGCAGTTCTTC
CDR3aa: CASSLVAGGPTSEQFF

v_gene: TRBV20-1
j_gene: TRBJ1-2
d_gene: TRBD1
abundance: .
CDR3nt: TGCAGTGCTACCGGGCCAGACAGGGGTGCGGACTATGGCTACACCTTC
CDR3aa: CSATGPDRGADYGYTF

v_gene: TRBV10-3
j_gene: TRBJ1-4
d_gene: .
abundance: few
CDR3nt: TGTGCCATCAGTGAGTCAGGGGCTAATGAAAAACTGTTTTTT
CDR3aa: CAISESGANEKLFF

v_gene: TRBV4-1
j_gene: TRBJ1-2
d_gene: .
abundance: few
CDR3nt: TGCGCCAGCAGCCCTGCTAATTTGGCGGGAATTAGTGGCTACACCTTC
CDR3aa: CASSPANLAGISGYTF

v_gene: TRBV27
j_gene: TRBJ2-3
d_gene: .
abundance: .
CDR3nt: TGTGCCAGCAGTTTTGTATCTAGGGGTACGCAGTATTTT
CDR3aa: CASSFVSRGTQYF

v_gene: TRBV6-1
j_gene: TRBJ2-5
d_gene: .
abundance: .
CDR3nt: TGTGCCAGCAGTGAAGGAGGGGCGGGGGCGAAGACCCAGTACTTC
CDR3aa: CASSEGGAGAKTQYF

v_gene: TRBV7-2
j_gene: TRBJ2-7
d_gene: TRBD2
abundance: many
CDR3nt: TGTGCCAGCAGCCGTACTAGCGTTTACGAGCAGTACTTC
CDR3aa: CASSRTSVYEQYF

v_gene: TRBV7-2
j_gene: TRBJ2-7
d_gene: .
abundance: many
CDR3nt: TGTGCCAGCAGCTTAGTTAGGACCTCCTACGAGCAGTACTTC
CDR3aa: CASSLVRTSYEQYF

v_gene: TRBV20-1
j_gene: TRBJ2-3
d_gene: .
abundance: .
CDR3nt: TGCAGTACTAGCAACCCTTACAACACAGATACGCAGTATTTT
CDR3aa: CSTSNPYNTDTQYF

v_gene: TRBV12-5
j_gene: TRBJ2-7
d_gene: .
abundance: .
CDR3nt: TGTGCTAGTGGTTTCGCCGACGAGCAGTACTTC
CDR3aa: CASGFADEQYF

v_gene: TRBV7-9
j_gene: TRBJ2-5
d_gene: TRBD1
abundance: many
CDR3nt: TGTGCCAGCAGCCGGAAAACCTTCCGGGACAGCAAACAAGAGACCCAGTACTTC
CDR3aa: CASSRKTFRDSKQETQYF

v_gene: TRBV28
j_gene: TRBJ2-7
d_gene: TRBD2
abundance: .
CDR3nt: TGTGCCAGCAATCAGGCAGCCCACGAGCGGGGGCCTAACTTC
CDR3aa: CASNQAAHERGPNF

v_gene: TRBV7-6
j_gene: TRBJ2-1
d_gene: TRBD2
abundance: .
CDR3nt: TGTGCCAGTATCTCCGGGACTAGCGGGGACAATAAGCAGTTCTTC
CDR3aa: CASISGTSGDNKQFF

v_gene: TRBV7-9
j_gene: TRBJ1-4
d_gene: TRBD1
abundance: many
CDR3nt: TGTGCCAGCAGCCGTCGGACAGGGTGGGATGAAAAACTGTTTTTT
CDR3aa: CASSRRTGWDEKLFF

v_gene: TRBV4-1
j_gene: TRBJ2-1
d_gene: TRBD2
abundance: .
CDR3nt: TGCGCCAGCAGCCAAGAACGGCTAGCGGGACCCAATGAGCAGTTCTTC
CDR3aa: CASSQERLAGPNEQFF

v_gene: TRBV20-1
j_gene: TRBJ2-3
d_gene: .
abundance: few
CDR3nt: TGCAGTGCTAGAGCGAGGTCATCTACGCAGTATTTT
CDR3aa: CSARARSSTQYF

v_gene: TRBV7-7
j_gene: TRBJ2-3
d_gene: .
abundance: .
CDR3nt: TGTGCCAGCAGCTTGATGACAGAAGATACGCAGTATTTT
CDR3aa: CASSLMTEDTQYF

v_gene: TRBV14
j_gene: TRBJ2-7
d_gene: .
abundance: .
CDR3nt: TGTGCCAGCAGCCAACCCCATGTATCCGACCCCTACGAGCAGTACTTC
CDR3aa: CASSQPHVSDPYEQYF

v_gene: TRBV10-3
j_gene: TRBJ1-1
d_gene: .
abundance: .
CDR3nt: TGTGCCGTATCAGGGAGGGACACTGAAGCTTTCTTT
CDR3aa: CAVSGRDTEAFF

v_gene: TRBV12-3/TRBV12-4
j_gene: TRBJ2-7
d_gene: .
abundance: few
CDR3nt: TGTGCCAGCAGTTTAATTGGGGGTGGCTACGAGCAGTACTTC
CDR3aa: CASSLIGGGYEQYF

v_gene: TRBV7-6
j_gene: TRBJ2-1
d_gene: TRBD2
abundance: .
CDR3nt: TGTGCCAGCAGCCACACTAGCGAGGGTAGCAATGAGCAGTTCTTC
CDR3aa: CASSHTSEGSNEQFF

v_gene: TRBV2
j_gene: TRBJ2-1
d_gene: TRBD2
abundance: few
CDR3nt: TGTGCCAGCAGTCAACCGGGACTAAGATGGGGTGAGCAGTTCTTC
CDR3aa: CASSQPGLRWGEQFF

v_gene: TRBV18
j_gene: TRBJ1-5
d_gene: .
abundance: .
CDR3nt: TGTGCCAGCTCACCTGCCGGTAAACAGCCCCAGCATTTT
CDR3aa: CASSPAGKQPQHF

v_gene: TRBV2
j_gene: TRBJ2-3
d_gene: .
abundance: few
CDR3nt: TGTGCCAGCATCCAGGTAACAGATACGCAGTATTTT
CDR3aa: CASIQVTDTQYF

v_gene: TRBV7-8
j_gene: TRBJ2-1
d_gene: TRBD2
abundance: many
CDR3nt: TGTGCCAGCAGCGCCAGGACTAGCGGGTCCGATCGATTCTTC
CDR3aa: CASSARTSGSDRFF

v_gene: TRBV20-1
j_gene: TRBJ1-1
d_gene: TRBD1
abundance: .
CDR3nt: TGCAGTGCGGATTGGACAGGGCGGACTGAAGCTTTCTTT
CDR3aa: CSADWTGRTEAFF

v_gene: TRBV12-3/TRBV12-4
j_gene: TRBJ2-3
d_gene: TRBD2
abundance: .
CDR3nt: TGTGCCAGCAGTTTAGAGGTGCTAGCGGGAGCCGGCACAGATACGCAGTATTTT
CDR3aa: CASSLEVLAGAGTDTQYF

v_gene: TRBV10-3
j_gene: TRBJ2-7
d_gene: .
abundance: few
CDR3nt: TGTGCCATCAGTGACCTTGACAGCGTTCGCTCCTACGAGCAGTACTTC
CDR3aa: CAISDLDSVRSYEQYF

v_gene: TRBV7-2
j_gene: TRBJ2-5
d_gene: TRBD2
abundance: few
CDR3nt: TGTGCCAGCGGCAGCGGGGGGAAAGAGACCCAGTACTTC
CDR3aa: CASGSGGKETQYF

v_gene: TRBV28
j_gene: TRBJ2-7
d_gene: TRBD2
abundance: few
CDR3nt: TGTGCCAGCAGTACGCCAGCGGGGGCGCCCTCCTACGAGCAGTACTTC
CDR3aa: CASSTPAGAPSYEQYF

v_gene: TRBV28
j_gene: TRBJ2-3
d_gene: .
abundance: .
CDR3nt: TGTGCCAGCAGAGGTTGGGGAGGACGGGGCACAGATACGCAGTATTTT
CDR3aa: CASRGWGGRGTDTQYF

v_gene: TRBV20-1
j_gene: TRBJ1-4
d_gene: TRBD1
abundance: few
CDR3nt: TGCAGTGCTACCGGGACAGGGGGTTGGCCAAGCGGGGAAAAACTGTTTTTT
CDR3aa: CSATGTGGWPSGEKLFF